Listed below are T cell receptor beta chains from one sample, sequenced in a study of tissue T cells after allogeneic stem cell transplantation. The method was immunoSEQ multiplex PCR; TCRdb's version includes in-frame clones alone and lacks a portion of them. The sample has some 7,000 clones, over 70% seen once. Here the sequenced sample was skin, taken at autopsy. The receptors come from a male patient aged 60 or over with steroid-refractory graft-versus-host disease after an allogeneic stem cell transplant. Some T cells could come from the graft donor. The CDR3 runs from the conserved cysteine through the conserved F or W. Each record gives: V gene, D gene, J gene, clone size, CDR3 DNA, CDR3 protein. D genes are given only for firm matches. Part of the rows lack a size; the others show once, few, many or a class for expanded clones.

>TRBV4-1|-|TRBJ1-1|-
TGCGCCAGCAGCCAAGGGCAGGGAGACACTGAAGCTTTCTTT
CASSQGQGDTEAFF
>TRBV7-6|-|TRBJ1-1|-
TGTGCCAGCAGCTTAGGGGCAGGGCTGAACACTGAAGCTTTCTTT
CASSLGAGLNTEAFF
>TRBV11-3|-|TRBJ1-1|-
TGTGCCAGCAGCTCTAGGGGGAGAGATGAAGCTTTCTTT
CASSSRGRDEAFF
>TRBV6-2/TRBV6-3|-|TRBJ2-7|-
TGTGCCAGCAGTTGGGGCTACGAGCAGTACTTC
CASSWGYEQYF
>TRBV10-2|-|TRBJ1-5|-
TGCGCCAGCAGTGAAGGGTGGAGAAGGGGTGGCAATCAGCCCCAGCATTTT
CASSEGWRRGGNQPQHF
>TRBV24-1|TRBD2|TRBJ2-1|-
TGTGCCACCAGTGATTCCCGGGGGCGGGGGGGACCCTACAATGAGCAGTTCTTC
CATSDSRGRGGPYNEQFF
>TRBV2|-|TRBJ2-2|few
TGTGCCAGCAATAAGGGGCCCGGGGAGCTGTTTTTT
CASNKGPGELFF
>TRBV7-2|-|TRBJ2-7|-
TGTGCCAGCAGCTTGGACCAAATACGCTACGAGCAGTACTTC
CASSLDQIRYEQYF
>TRBV10-3|-|TRBJ2-1|-
TGTGCCATCAGGTACAGCGATATCTACAATGAGCAGTTCTTC
CAIRYSDIYNEQFF
>TRBV30|TRBD2|TRBJ2-7|-
TGTGCCTGGACCTACACAAGCGGGGGCTACGAGCAGTACTTC
CAWTYTSGGYEQYF
>TRBV28|-|TRBJ1-4|-
TGTGCCAGCAGCCCCAGGGGCTGGGAAAAACTGTTTTTT
CASSPRGWEKLFF
>TRBV5-1|-|TRBJ2-2|-
TGCGCCAGCAGCTACAGTCCCCCCACCGGGGAGCTGTTTTTT
CASSYSPPTGELFF
>TRBV6-2/TRBV6-3|TRBD1|TRBJ2-7|few
TGTGCCAGCAGTTACTCGTGGACAGGGCGCGAGCAGTACTTC
CASSYSWTGREQYF
>TRBV27|-|TRBJ1-2|-
TGTGCCAGCAGTTTAGGGAGCTTCTATGGCTACACCTTC
CASSLGSFYGYTF
>TRBV4-1|-|TRBJ2-3|-
TGCGCCAGCAGCCAGACGAGGGGTTCCGCAGATACGCAGTATTTT
CASSQTRGSADTQYF
>TRBV5-4|TRBD1|TRBJ2-1|-
TGTGCCAGCAGCCCTAACACGGGACAGGGACGGTGGGAGCAGTTCTTC
CASSPNTGQGRWEQFF
>TRBV4-1|TRBD1|TRBJ1-4|-
TGCGCCAGCAGCCAGATAACACCGGGACAGGGGAGTGAAAAACTGTTTTTT
CASSQITPGQGSEKLFF
>TRBV5-1|TRBD2|TRBJ2-1|-
TGCGCCAGCAGCTTGGCCCCAGCGGGGGGAAACAATGAGCAGTTCTTC
CASSLAPAGGNNEQFF
>TRBV7-2|-|TRBJ1-6|-
TGTGCCAGCAGCCCACCGGGGCTCAGGCGGAATTCACCCCTCCACTTT
CASSPPGLRRNSPLHF
>TRBV7-8|-|TRBJ2-1|-
TGTGCCAGCAGCCCTAGAACAGCTTTTTACAATGAGCAGTTCTTC
CASSPRTAFYNEQFF
>TRBV19|-|TRBJ1-5|-
TGTGCCAGTAGGATAGGGGGGGCGAGTAATCAGCCCCAGCATTTT
CASRIGGASNQPQHF
>TRBV28|-|TRBJ1-5|-
TGTGCCAGCACCATAGGGTATAGAAATAGCAATCAGCCCCAGCATTTT
CASTIGYRNSNQPQHF
>TRBV29-1|TRBD2|TRBJ2-7|-
TGCAGCGTTGAAAAGCGGGGGGCTATCTACGAGCAGTACTTC
CSVEKRGAIYEQYF
>TRBV6-6|-|TRBJ1-5|-
TGTGCCAGCAGTTTCGGGGCAGGCCCCAATCAGCCCCAGCATTTT
CASSFGAGPNQPQHF
>TRBV7-2|-|TRBJ2-5|-
TGTGCCAGCAGCCTAGTTGGAGAGACCCAGTACTTC
CASSLVGETQYF
>TRBV7-2|-|TRBJ2-3|-
TGTGCCAGCAGCTTAGACAGAAGCACAGATACGCAGTATTTT
CASSLDRSTDTQYF
>TRBV2|-|TRBJ2-7|-
TGTGCCAGCAGGATCGCCTTCACCTACGAGCAGTACTTC
CASRIAFTYEQYF
>TRBV11-3|TRBD2|TRBJ2-3|-
TGTGCCAGCAGCTTGGGGTTTAGCGGGGAACGCACAGATACGCAGTATTTT
CASSLGFSGERTDTQYF
>TRBV24-1|TRBD2|TRBJ2-3|few
TGTGCCACCAGTCTAGCGGGGGCAGATACGCAGTATTTT
CATSLAGADTQYF
>TRBV7-9|-|TRBJ1-4|-
TGTGCCAGCAGCTTAGGGGCAGCGGAAAAACTGTTTTTT
CASSLGAAEKLFF
>TRBV30|-|TRBJ1-5|-
TGTGCCTGGAGTGAAACGGGCCGGGACACTTATCAGCCCCAGCATTTT
CAWSETGRDTYQPQHF
>TRBV27|TRBD1|TRBJ1-5|few
TGTGCCAGCAGTTTATCCTGGGACAGACTCTACAATCAGCCCCAGCATTTT
CASSLSWDRLYNQPQHF
>TRBV3-1/TRBV3-2|-|TRBJ2-7|once
TGTGCCAGCAGCCAAGATGGGCAGACCTACGAGCAGTACTTC
CASSQDGQTYEQYF